This T cell receptor (beta chain) appears in the sequencing data of a study of shared clonotypes between healthy human individuals. Worth noting for this clone: The antigen is undetermined.

The CDR3 covers 19 residues. The germline V gene encodes CDR1 SGHVS and CDR2 FQNEAQ. The V and J ends lost 4 bases and 0 bases, in that order; junction bases with no gene match: 11. Researchers ran the assay at a deep level. Sorted-subset replicate PCR reactions contained approximately 190 ng DNA, corresponding to some 30,000 T cell genomes. Generated by immunoSEQ multiplex PCR, the TCRdb table keeps only in-frame clones and is missing some. The table has 2 million to 3 million clones, more than 85% seen once. Findings and limits, study-wide: With few donors, the genetic and exposure-history diversity represented was limited. Shared across several donors were approximately 5% of the naive CD4 clonotypes.

This chain links TRBV7-8 with TRBJ2-5, with 13 bases that match TRBD2. The receptor was isolated from a man aged 18 to 30 in good health. Some clones in this sample may be carry-over from other donors' samples. Sequencing used naive CD4+ T cells from PBMCs. Subset: CD45RA+ positively selected. The CDR3 sequence is CASSYSGTSGTTNQETQYF. CDR3 in DNA: TGTGCCAGCAGCTACTCCGGGACTAGCGGGACGACTAACCAAGAGACCCAGTACTTC.